This paragraph reports one T cell receptor beta chain. The data derive from a study of cytomegalovirus exposure and HLA in healthy donors. This table comes from immunoSEQ multiplex PCR, and its TCRdb copy is limited to in-frame clones, with some not included. Seen here are 150,000 to 200,000 clones, about 89% observed once, and the top ten hold about 2.5%. The J segment lost 5 bases and the V segment lost 4 bases, leaving 7 bases of the junction unmatched. The germline V gene encodes CDR1 SGHRS and CDR2 YFSETQ. The CDR3 length is 16 residues. This TCR was recovered from a man aged 18 to 35 in good health and CMV-seropositive. V usage is TRBV5-1 and J usage is TRBJ1-6; 9 nucleotides match TRBD1. The material sequenced was PBMCs. In DNA, the CDR3 is TGCGCCAGCAGCCTACAGGGGGCCAAGGATAATTCACCCCTCCACTTT. Protein: CASSLQGAKDNSPLHF.